The rows below give T cell receptor beta chains drawn from one sample of a study of blood T cell repertoires in COVID-19. Repertoires were generated with immunoSEQ multiplex PCR, while TCRdb's copy carries only in-frame clones and drops some. The sample has about 160,000 clones; over 75% are singletons. Sample: PBMCs or T cells enriched from blood (not recorded which). These receptors were obtained from a woman between 40 and 55 years old with acute COVID-19. CDR3s include the opening cysteine and the closing phenylalanine or tryptophan. A D gene is named only where the DNA matches it firmly. Clone size is given for some rows only: seen once, a few or many times, or a class if the clone is expanded.

j_gene,d_gene,v_gene,abundance,CDR3aa,CDR3nt
TRBJ1-1,-,TRBV19,few,CASSPLAVVSEAFF,TGTGCCAGTAGTCCTCTGGCGGTGGTCTCTGAAGCTTTCTTT
TRBJ2-2,TRBD2,TRBV3-1/TRBV3-2,-,CASSQVTLAGVTGELFF,TGTGCCAGCAGCCAGGTGACACTAGCGGGAGTCACCGGGGAGCTGTTTTTT
TRBJ2-4,TRBD2,TRBV4-1,-,CASSQEGRANIQYF,TGCGCCAGCAGCCAAGAAGGGAGGGCCAACATTCAGTACTTC
TRBJ1-3,-,TRBV3-1/TRBV3-2,few,CASSQAGGNTIYF,TGTGCCAGCAGCCAAGCAGGGGGAAACACCATATATTTT
TRBJ2-1,TRBD2,TRBV9,-,CASSVAVGLASTGDEQFF,TGTGCCAGCAGCGTAGCTGTGGGACTAGCTTCTACCGGCGATGAGCAGTTCTTC
TRBJ2-3,TRBD1,TRBV11-2,-,CASRSGTGIRKTDTQYF,TGTGCCAGCCGTTCCGGGACAGGGATAAGGAAGACAGATACGCAGTATTTT
TRBJ1-1,TRBD1,TRBV3-1/TRBV3-2,-,CASSQEGQTTEAFF,TGTGCCAGCAGCCAAGAGGGACAGACCACTGAAGCTTTCTTT
TRBJ1-2,-,TRBV12-3/TRBV12-4,-,CASSSLYGYTF,TGTGCCAGCAGTTCACTATATGGCTACACCTTC
TRBJ2-4,-,TRBV7-2,-,CASSLVGSSVTKNIQYF,TGTGCCAGCAGCTTAGTGGGGTCTAGCGTTACCAAAAACATTCAGTACTTC
TRBJ2-1,-,TRBV5-5,-,CASSLDTGSYNEQFF,TGTGCCAGCAGCTTGGATACTGGGAGCTACAATGAGCAGTTCTTC
TRBJ1-1,TRBD1,TRBV5-1,-,CASSRQGRVDTEAFF,TGCGCCAGCAGTCGACAGGGTAGGGTCGACACTGAAGCTTTCTTT
TRBJ2-3,-,TRBV5-1,-,CASSLIPIAETSTDTQYF,TGCGCCAGCAGCTTGATACCAATAGCGGAAACTAGCACAGATACGCAGTATTTT
TRBJ1-1,TRBD1,TRBV29-1,-,CSVDGQGMNTEAFF,TGCAGCGTAGATGGACAGGGGATGAACACTGAAGCTTTCTTT
TRBJ2-1,TRBD2,TRBV7-2,-,CASSLMSGKGNEQFF,TGTGCCAGCAGCTTGATGAGCGGGAAGGGGAATGAGCAGTTCTTC
TRBJ1-4,TRBD1,TRBV11-2,-,CASSSGTGGTEKLFF,TGTGCCAGCAGCTCCGGGACAGGGGGCACTGAAAAACTGTTTTTT
TRBJ1-2,-,TRBV5-1,-,CASSHAPTDITNYGYTF,TGCGCCAGCAGCCACGCCCCAACGGACATCACTAACTATGGCTACACCTTC
TRBJ2-5,-,TRBV11-2,-,CASSLGPETEETQYF,TGTGCCAGCAGCTTAGGGCCCGAGACAGAAGAGACCCAGTACTTC
TRBJ2-2,-,TRBV9,-,CASSPRGSGDTGELFF,TGTGCCAGCAGCCCCCGTGGGAGCGGTGACACCGGGGAGCTGTTTTTT
TRBJ1-1,TRBD1,TRBV5-4,-,CASSSRDRGRMDTEAFF,TGTGCCAGCAGCTCCCGGGACAGGGGGCGTATGGACACTGAAGCTTTCTTT
TRBJ1-4,-,TRBV7-9,-,CASSRAGASATNEKLFF,TGTGCCAGCAGCCGGGCGGGGGCCTCGGCAACTAATGAAAAACTGTTTTTT
TRBJ1-2,TRBD1,TRBV2,-,CASSDRGASYGYTF,TGTGCCAGCAGTGACAGGGGGGCCTCCTATGGCTACACCTTC
TRBJ1-1,-,TRBV5-1,-,CASSLGKQGGTEAFF,TGCGCCAGCAGCTTGGGTAAACAGGGTGGCACTGAAGCTTTCTTT
TRBJ2-2,-,TRBV18,-,CASSPPRNTGELFF,TGTGCCAGCTCACCACCGAGAAACACCGGGGAGCTGTTTTTT
TRBJ1-2,-,TRBV2,-,CASSERWAPERYGYTF,TGTGCCAGCAGCGAGAGATGGGCACCGGAGCGGTATGGCTACACCTTC